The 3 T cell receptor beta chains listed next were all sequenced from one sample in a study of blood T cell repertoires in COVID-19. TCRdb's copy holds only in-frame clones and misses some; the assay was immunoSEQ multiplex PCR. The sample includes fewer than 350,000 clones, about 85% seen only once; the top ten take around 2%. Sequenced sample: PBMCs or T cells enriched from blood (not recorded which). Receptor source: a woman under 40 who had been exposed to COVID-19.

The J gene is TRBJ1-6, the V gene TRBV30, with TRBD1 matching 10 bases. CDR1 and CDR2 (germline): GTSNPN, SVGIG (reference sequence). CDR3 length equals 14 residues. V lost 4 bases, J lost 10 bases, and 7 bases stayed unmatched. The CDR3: CAWTSGTGVSPLHF. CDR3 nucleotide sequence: TGTGCCTGGACTTCCGGGACAGGGGTATCACCCCTCCACTTT.

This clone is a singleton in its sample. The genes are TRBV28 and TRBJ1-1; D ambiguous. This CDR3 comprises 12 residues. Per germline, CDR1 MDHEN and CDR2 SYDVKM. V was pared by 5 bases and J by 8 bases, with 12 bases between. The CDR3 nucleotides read TGTGCCAGCAGTCACAGTAAAACCGAAGCTTTCTTT. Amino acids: CASSHSKTEAFF.

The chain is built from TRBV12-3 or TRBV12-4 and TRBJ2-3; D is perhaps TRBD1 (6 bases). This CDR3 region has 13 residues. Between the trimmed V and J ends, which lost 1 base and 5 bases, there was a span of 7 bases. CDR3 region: CASSLGGQDTQYF. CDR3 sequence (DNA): TGTGCCAGCAGTTTAGGGGGGCAAGATACGCAGTATTTT.